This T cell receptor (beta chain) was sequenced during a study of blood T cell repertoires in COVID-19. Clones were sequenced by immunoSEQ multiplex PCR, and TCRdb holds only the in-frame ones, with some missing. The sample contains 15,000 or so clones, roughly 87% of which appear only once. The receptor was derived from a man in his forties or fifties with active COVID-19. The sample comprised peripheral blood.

CDR3 amino acids: CASSRDTIAGELFF. In DNA, the CDR3 is TGTGCCAGCAGCCGCGACACAATCGCCGGGGAGCTGTTTTTT. The chain couples TRBV6-2 or TRBV6-3 to TRBJ2-2; the D is unclear. Germline V lookup: CDR1 MNHEY, CDR2 SVGEGT. V lost 6 bases and J 6 bases, leaving 14 bases between the germline ends. The CDR3 length is 14 residues.